A selection of T cell receptor beta chains follows, all from one sample in a study of T cell responses to AZD1222 COVID-19 vaccine. Clones were read by immunoSEQ multiplex PCR, and TCRdb kept only the in-frame ones, dropping some. The data contain about 100,000 clones, about 85% of them singletons. The starting material was peripheral blood, obtained on day 0 of AZD1222 vaccination. These TCRs come from an adult in good health. CDR3s include the opening cysteine and the closing phenylalanine or tryptophan. Fields, in order: J gene, clone size, D gene, V gene, CDR3 protein, CDR3 DNA. A D gene is named only where the DNA matches it firmly. Not every row has a clone size; where given, it reads once, few, many or a size class.

j_gene: TRBJ2-5
abundance: NA
d_gene: NA
v_gene: TRBV7-9
CDR3aa: CASSLAQLAMWWGVETQYF
CDR3nt: TGTGCCAGCAGCTTAGCGCAGTTGGCGATGTGGTGGGGGGTCGAGACCCAGTACTTC

j_gene: TRBJ2-7
abundance: few
d_gene: TRBD1
v_gene: TRBV6-7
CDR3aa: CARGQSASSYEQYF
CDR3nt: TGTGCCAGGGGACAGTCGGCCTCTTCCTACGAGCAGTACTTC

j_gene: TRBJ2-7
abundance: NA
d_gene: NA
v_gene: TRBV11-2
CDR3aa: CASSLGSGFFRSYEQYF
CDR3nt: TGTGCCAGCAGCTTAGGTTCCGGTTTTTTCCGTTCCTACGAGCAGTACTTC

j_gene: TRBJ2-1
abundance: NA
d_gene: TRBD2
v_gene: TRBV4-1
CDR3aa: CASSQLLAVFDNEQFF
CDR3nt: TGCGCCAGCAGCCAATTACTAGCGGTCTTCGACAATGAGCAGTTCTTC

j_gene: TRBJ2-1
abundance: NA
d_gene: TRBD2
v_gene: TRBV4-3
CDR3aa: CASSQGLAEEEQFF
CDR3nt: TGCGCCAGCAGCCAGGGACTAGCGGAAGAAGAGCAGTTCTTC

j_gene: TRBJ1-1
abundance: NA
d_gene: NA
v_gene: TRBV28
CDR3aa: CASSLSFTEAFF
CDR3nt: TGTGCCAGCAGTTTATCATTTACTGAAGCTTTCTTT

j_gene: TRBJ1-1
abundance: NA
d_gene: NA
v_gene: TRBV27
CDR3aa: CASSLSQQGNTEAFF
CDR3nt: TGTGCCAGCAGTCTCTCCCAACAGGGGAACACTGAAGCTTTCTTT

j_gene: TRBJ2-7
abundance: NA
d_gene: NA
v_gene: TRBV4-3
CDR3aa: CASSERTHHSYEQYF
CDR3nt: TGCGCCAGCAGCGAACGGACGCATCACTCCTACGAGCAGTACTTC

j_gene: TRBJ1-2
abundance: NA
d_gene: NA
v_gene: TRBV5-6
CDR3aa: CASSKKAGAVYGYTF
CDR3nt: TGTGCCAGCAGCAAAAAAGCGGGGGCGGTCTATGGCTACACCTTC

j_gene: TRBJ2-3
abundance: NA
d_gene: TRBD2
v_gene: TRBV4-3
CDR3aa: CASSPSGLAGPTDTQYF
CDR3nt: TGCGCCAGCAGCCCCTCGGGACTAGCGGGACCGACAGATACGCAGTATTTT

j_gene: TRBJ1-5
abundance: NA
d_gene: NA
v_gene: TRBV11-3
CDR3aa: CASSLQVYSNQPQHF
CDR3nt: TGTGCCAGCAGCTTACAGGTCTATAGCAATCAGCCCCAGCATTTT

j_gene: TRBJ2-7
abundance: NA
d_gene: NA
v_gene: TRBV14
CDR3aa: CASSQRLSYEQYF
CDR3nt: TGTGCCAGCAGCCAACGGCTTTCCTACGAGCAGTACTTC

j_gene: TRBJ2-7
abundance: NA
d_gene: TRBD2
v_gene: TRBV7-2
CDR3aa: CASSLGAGAPYEQYF
CDR3nt: TGTGCCAGCAGCTTAGGAGCGGGAGCCCCCTACGAGCAGTACTTC

j_gene: TRBJ1-2
abundance: NA
d_gene: TRBD1
v_gene: TRBV25-1
CDR3aa: CASSRDRVGYTF
CDR3nt: TGTGCCAGCAGCCGGGACAGGGTTGGCTACACCTTC

j_gene: TRBJ1-1
abundance: NA
d_gene: NA
v_gene: TRBV25-1
CDR3aa: CASSPPGGDNTEAFF
CDR3nt: TGTGCCAGCAGTCCCCCCGGGGGAGACAACACTGAAGCTTTCTTT

j_gene: TRBJ2-7
abundance: NA
d_gene: TRBD2
v_gene: TRBV7-6
CDR3aa: CASSLEVGGDSYEQYF
CDR3nt: TGTGCCAGCAGCCTCGAGGTGGGAGGGGACTCCTACGAGCAGTACTTC

j_gene: TRBJ1-5
abundance: NA
d_gene: NA
v_gene: TRBV28
CDR3aa: CASTDWRQGNQPQHF
CDR3nt: TGTGCCAGCACCGACTGGAGACAGGGCAATCAGCCCCAGCATTTT

j_gene: TRBJ2-3
abundance: NA
d_gene: TRBD1
v_gene: TRBV6-2/TRBV6-3
CDR3aa: CASSFPGQGISDTQYF
CDR3nt: TGTGCCAGCAGTTTCCCGGGACAGGGCATCTCAGATACGCAGTATTTT

j_gene: TRBJ2-7
abundance: few
d_gene: NA
v_gene: TRBV27
CDR3aa: CASSSLLTGTSFVGEQYF
CDR3nt: TGTGCCAGCAGTTCCCTCTTGACAGGAACTTCCTTCGTGGGAGAGCAGTACTTC

j_gene: TRBJ2-3
abundance: NA
d_gene: NA
v_gene: TRBV24-1
CDR3aa: CATSDNRVSTDTQYF
CDR3nt: TGTGCCACCAGTGATAACAGGGTCAGCACAGATACGCAGTATTTT

j_gene: TRBJ2-3
abundance: NA
d_gene: NA
v_gene: TRBV27
CDR3aa: CASSLSLGGPADTQYF
CDR3nt: TGTGCCAGCAGTCTTTCCTTGGGGGGTCCCGCAGATACGCAGTATTTT

j_gene: TRBJ2-1
abundance: NA
d_gene: NA
v_gene: TRBV19
CDR3aa: CASSPRITGSRYNEQFF
CDR3nt: TGTGCCAGTAGCCCCCGGATTACAGGGAGCCGCTACAATGAGCAGTTCTTC

j_gene: TRBJ2-1
abundance: NA
d_gene: NA
v_gene: TRBV9
CDR3aa: CASSAGLSYNEQFF
CDR3nt: TGTGCCAGCAGCGCCGGACTATCCTACAATGAGCAGTTCTTC

j_gene: TRBJ1-1
abundance: NA
d_gene: NA
v_gene: TRBV4-1
CDR3aa: CASSQDRRGQGKTEAFF
CDR3nt: TGCGCCAGCAGCCAAGACAGGAGAGGGCAGGGGAAAACTGAAGCTTTCTTT

j_gene: TRBJ1-2
abundance: NA
d_gene: NA
v_gene: TRBV6-4
CDR3aa: CASSEQGSGYTF
CDR3nt: TGTGCCAGCAGTGAACAGGGATCAGGCTACACCTTC

j_gene: TRBJ1-5
abundance: NA
d_gene: NA
v_gene: TRBV27
CDR3aa: CASSIRVTQPQHF
CDR3nt: TGTGCCAGCAGTATCAGGGTGACTCAGCCCCAGCATTTT

j_gene: TRBJ1-2
abundance: NA
d_gene: NA
v_gene: TRBV7-2
CDR3aa: CASSLAVGSGGYTF
CDR3nt: TGTGCCAGCAGCTTAGCTGTCGGATCGGGGGGCTACACCTTC

j_gene: TRBJ2-7
abundance: NA
d_gene: TRBD2
v_gene: TRBV27
CDR3aa: CASTAWGLEDEQYF
CDR3nt: TGTGCCAGCACCGCCTGGGGACTAGAGGACGAGCAGTACTTC

j_gene: TRBJ2-7
abundance: NA
d_gene: NA
v_gene: TRBV30
CDR3aa: CAWTPPAGNPEQYF
CDR3nt: TGTGCCTGGACCCCACCCGCGGGAAACCCCGAGCAGTACTTC

j_gene: TRBJ2-3
abundance: NA
d_gene: NA
v_gene: TRBV9
CDR3aa: CASSVLPQAINTQYF
CDR3nt: TGTGCCAGCAGCGTACTACCCCAAGCCATAAATACGCAGTATTTT

j_gene: TRBJ2-7
abundance: NA
d_gene: NA
v_gene: TRBV19
CDR3aa: CASKAQSLSYEQYF
CDR3nt: TGTGCCAGTAAGGCCCAGTCACTCTCCTACGAGCAGTACTTC

j_gene: TRBJ1-5
abundance: NA
d_gene: TRBD1
v_gene: TRBV18
CDR3aa: CASSPRTGSGNQPQHF
CDR3nt: TGTGCCAGCTCACCACGGACAGGGTCGGGGAATCAGCCCCAGCATTTT

j_gene: TRBJ1-2
abundance: NA
d_gene: NA
v_gene: TRBV7-2
CDR3aa: CASSPSRGVGYGYTF
CDR3nt: TGTGCCAGCAGCCCCTCTCGGGGGGTGGGGTATGGCTACACCTTC

j_gene: TRBJ2-1
abundance: NA
d_gene: NA
v_gene: TRBV2
CDR3aa: CASITYPNSYNEQFF
CDR3nt: TGTGCCAGCATTACGTACCCAAACTCCTACAATGAGCAGTTCTTC

j_gene: TRBJ2-7
abundance: NA
d_gene: NA
v_gene: TRBV6-5
CDR3aa: CASSYSATVYEQYF
CDR3nt: TGTGCCAGCAGTTACTCAGCGACAGTCTACGAGCAGTACTTC

j_gene: TRBJ1-1
abundance: NA
d_gene: TRBD1
v_gene: TRBV12-3/TRBV12-4
CDR3aa: CASSFRQGEAFF
CDR3nt: TGTGCCAGCAGTTTTAGACAGGGTGAAGCTTTCTTT

j_gene: TRBJ1-1
abundance: NA
d_gene: NA
v_gene: TRBV4-3
CDR3aa: CASSPSSFPTGRTVTEAFF
CDR3nt: TGCGCCAGCAGCCCCTCGTCTTTTCCGACAGGAAGGACGGTCACTGAAGCTTTCTTT

j_gene: TRBJ1-6
abundance: once
d_gene: TRBD1
v_gene: TRBV6-5
CDR3aa: CASSYSDRGRSPLHF
CDR3nt: TGTGCCAGCAGTTACTCGGACAGGGGAAGGTCACCCCTCCACTTT

j_gene: TRBJ2-1
abundance: NA
d_gene: NA
v_gene: TRBV5-1
CDR3aa: CASSFTGEGYNEQFF
CDR3nt: TGCGCCAGCAGCTTCACAGGAGAGGGCTACAATGAGCAGTTCTTC

j_gene: TRBJ1-6
abundance: NA
d_gene: NA
v_gene: TRBV7-6
CDR3aa: CASSATRAQGNLHF
CDR3nt: TGTGCCAGCAGCGCGACCCGGGCCCAGGGGAACCTCCACTTT

j_gene: TRBJ1-3
abundance: NA
d_gene: NA
v_gene: TRBV4-3
CDR3aa: CASSQDWNSGISGNTIYF
CDR3nt: TGCGCCAGCAGCCAAGACTGGAACAGTGGGATCTCTGGAAACACCATATATTTT

j_gene: TRBJ2-7
abundance: NA
d_gene: NA
v_gene: TRBV4-3
CDR3aa: CASSLAPAYEQYF
CDR3nt: TGCGCCAGCAGCCTGGCCCCCGCCTACGAGCAGTACTTC

j_gene: TRBJ1-5
abundance: NA
d_gene: NA
v_gene: TRBV2
CDR3aa: CASRYTGLNQPQHF
CDR3nt: TGTGCCAGCCGGTACACGGGTTTAAATCAGCCCCAGCATTTT

j_gene: TRBJ1-1
abundance: NA
d_gene: TRBD1
v_gene: TRBV28
CDR3aa: CASSSTGAWDTEAFF
CDR3nt: TGTGCCAGCAGTTCGACAGGGGCTTGGGACACTGAAGCTTTCTTT

j_gene: TRBJ1-5
abundance: NA
d_gene: TRBD1
v_gene: TRBV6-5
CDR3aa: CASRKTGDQPQHF
CDR3nt: TGTGCCAGCAGAAAGACAGGGGATCAGCCCCAGCATTTT

j_gene: TRBJ2-1
abundance: NA
d_gene: NA
v_gene: TRBV4-1
CDR3aa: CASSQVRDLNNEQFF
CDR3nt: TGCGCCAGCAGCCAAGTACGGGACTTAAACAATGAGCAGTTCTTC

j_gene: TRBJ2-5
abundance: NA
d_gene: NA
v_gene: TRBV6-5
CDR3aa: CASSLTRQETQYF
CDR3nt: TGTGCCAGCAGCCTGACTAGACAAGAGACCCAGTACTTC

j_gene: TRBJ1-2
abundance: NA
d_gene: NA
v_gene: TRBV19
CDR3aa: CASSITGNYGYTF
CDR3nt: TGTGCCAGTAGTATCACAGGGAACTATGGCTACACCTTC

j_gene: TRBJ2-1
abundance: NA
d_gene: NA
v_gene: TRBV4-1
CDR3aa: CASSQSRGEQFF
CDR3nt: TGCGCCAGCAGCCAATCAAGGGGTGAGCAGTTCTTC

j_gene: TRBJ2-2
abundance: NA
d_gene: NA
v_gene: TRBV3-1/TRBV3-2
CDR3aa: CASSQGTSGELFF
CDR3nt: TGTGCCAGCAGCCAAGGGACATCCGGGGAGCTGTTTTTT

j_gene: TRBJ1-4
abundance: NA
d_gene: NA
v_gene: TRBV6-1
CDR3aa: CASSEGESEKLFF
CDR3nt: TGTGCCAGCAGTGAAGGGGAAAGCGAAAAACTGTTTTTT

j_gene: TRBJ2-7
abundance: NA
d_gene: NA
v_gene: TRBV5-4
CDR3aa: CASSLNPGPSYEQYF
CDR3nt: TGTGCCAGCAGCTTAAACCCGGGGCCTTCCTACGAGCAGTACTTC

j_gene: TRBJ1-1
abundance: NA
d_gene: TRBD1
v_gene: TRBV7-2
CDR3aa: CASSHDRGRDTEAFF
CDR3nt: TGTGCCAGCAGCCACGACAGGGGGCGGGACACTGAAGCTTTCTTT